Given below is one T cell receptor (beta chain) in context. Those enrolled in Seattle joined during active infection and were followed longitudinally afterward. The sample belongs to a study of blood T cell repertoires in COVID-19. V gave up 1 base and J gave up 8 bases, with 14 bases separating them. Germline lookup yields CDR1 MDHEN and CDR2 SYDVKM. The length of the CDR3 is 14 residues. Profiling relied on immunoSEQ multiplex PCR, and the TCRdb table lists in-frame clones only, not all of them. The sample comprises just over 300,000 clones, about 90% of which are singletons, and approximately 1.8% rests with the top ten.

What was sequenced was peripheral blood. The clonotype comes from a woman in her thirties with COVID-19, enrolled during active disease. This chain joins TRBV28 and TRBJ1-2; D remains unclear. CDR3: CASSLLAGRGGYTF. The CDR3 bases are TGTGCCAGCAGTTTATTGGCCGGGAGAGGCGGCTACACCTTC.